This T cell receptor (beta chain) is drawn from a study of T cells in Graves' hyperthyroidism and ophthalmopathy. Amplified regions were TCR beta CDR3 sequences from RNA transcripts. First-round RT-PCR with HTBI primers amplified the TCR CDR3 region. Using its own MiXCR run on the multiplex PCR reads, TCRdb lists one record per CDR3 protein. The sample holds hundreds of thousands of distinct CDR3 sequences; around 14% are singletons and the top ten take over 7.5%. There are 16 residues in the CDR3. After removal of 6 bases from V and 1 base from J, the junction contained 12 bases not matched to a gene. From germline, CDR1 is DFQATT and CDR2 SNEGSKA (reference sequence).

Source material: blood. This sequence joins TRBV20-1 and TRBJ1-2, with 9 bases aligning to TRBD1. This clonotype originated in a woman in her late teens or twenties with Graves' hyperthyroidism. For the CDR3, the DNA is TGCAGTGCCCCGAAAATGGGACAGGGAGTTAACTATGGCTACACCTTC. The encoded protein is CSAPKMGQGVNYGYTF.